The T cell receptor beta chain under discussion was sequenced for a study of beta chain features in type 1 diabetes. General study findings and limits: All four CD4+ subsets from Type 1 diabetes patients carried moderately but significantly shorter TCRB CDR3s. The study found fewer insertions and more deletions at VDJ junctions in type 1 diabetes patients.

CDR1 is SGHNT and CDR2 is YYREEE in the germline V gene (reference sequence). The CDR3 covers 14 residues. Losses at the gene ends were 4 bases for V and 8 bases for J; bases not matched to a gene: 7. Sequenced material consisted of expressed TCRB transcripts (all of the isolated RNA was reverse transcribed). Data came from immunoSEQ multiplex PCR; TCRdb stores just in-frame clones and leaves some out. This sample carries over 700,000 clones, about 17% of them seen once, and the ten largest clones take around 0.02%. On this clone itself: Its antigen remains unknown.

A single heparinised draw of about 100 mL on average was taken per donor. By way of CD45RO/CCR7/CD25/CD127/CD95/CD27, the CD4+ regulatory, stem cell-like memory, central memory and naive cells were sorted. The origin of this receptor is a woman aged 18-30 years in good health. The source material was naive CD4+ T cells from blood. J is TRBJ1-4 and V is TRBV5-4, with 8 bases identical to TRBD1. DNA of the CDR3: TGTGCCAGCAGCCCCGGACAGGGCGGGGAAAAACTGTTTTTT. This encodes CASSPGQGGEKLFF.